The 6 T cell receptor beta chains in this list originate from one sample, sequenced in a study of cytomegalovirus exposure and HLA in healthy donors. The PCR used 60 Vbeta and 13 Jbeta primers. Repertoires were generated with immunoSEQ multiplex PCR, while TCRdb's copy carries only in-frame clones and drops some. The sample yields roughly 80,000 clones, roughly 76% seen once. The sequencing sample was made of PBMCs. Receptors originate from a woman aged 25 to 39 in good health and CMV-seronegative.

J is TRBJ1-1 and V is TRBV14; the D gene is possibly TRBD1 (5 bases). Deletions cut 4 bases from V and 1 base from J, with 16 bases between. The CDR3 has 16 residues. CDR1 and CDR2 (germline): SGHDN, FVKESK. CDR3 coding DNA: TGTGCCAGCAGCCCCGATCCGGGGGTATGGAACACTGAAGCTTTCTTT. It yields the protein CASSPDPGVWNTEAFF.

The CDR3 DNA is TGTGCCAGCAGCTTAGGGGTTTCAGGGAAACAAGAGACCCAGTACTTC. Translation: CASSLGVSGKQETQYF. The V call is TRBV7-9, the J call TRBJ2-5; the D gene is possibly TRBD1 (5 bases). Germline V gene data show CDR1 as SEHNR and CDR2 as FQNEAQ (reference sequence). The V end was cut by 1 base, the J end by 2 bases, with 14 bases between. This CDR3 is built from 16 residues.

About this clone: At one end the junction does not follow the germline gene, possibly because of a read error. The J gene is TRBJ2-3, the V gene TRBV7-9; the D is unclear. This CDR3 comprises 12 residues. CDR1 and CDR2 from the germline V gene are SEHNR and FQNEAQ (reference sequence). The CDR3 region has the DNA TGTTCCAGCAGCCTTTCTACAGATACGCAGTATTTT. Its protein product is CSSSLSTDTQYF.

The genes are TRBV25-1 and TRBJ1-1; TRBD1 matches 10 bases. Germline V gene lookup returns CDR1 MGHDK and CDR2 SYGVNS. This CDR3 region has 15 residues. V gave up 6 bases and J gave up 3 bases; unmatched junction bases: 7. CDR3 sequence (DNA): TGTGCCAGCAGAGATACCGGGACAGGGGACACTGAAGCTTTCTTT. Encoded protein: CASRDTGTGDTEAFF.

The V gene is TRBV7-2, the J gene TRBJ2-5; TRBD2 agrees at 9 bases. Gene TRBJ2-7 matches the end of the DNA better, so the J call may be wrong. The CDR3 is made up of 16 amino acids. Germline assignment: CDR1 SGHTA and CDR2 FQGNSA. The CDR3 DNA reads TGTGCCAGCAGTTCACCGGTTAGCGGGAGACCCTACGAGCAGTACTTC. Translated: CASSSPVSGRPYEQYF.

This clone was seen only once. V gene TRBV5-1 combines with J gene TRBJ2-5, with TRBD1 identical over 9 bases. The germline V gene encodes CDR1 SGHRS and CDR2 YFSETQ. The ends lost 3 bases at V and 2 bases at J; junction bases unmatched: 5. The CDR3 spans 15 residues. CDR3: CASSSNGQGQETQYF. CDR3 in DNA: TGCGCCAGCAGCTCGAACGGACAGGGGCAAGAGACCCAGTACTTC.